This T cell receptor beta chain was sequenced during a study of blood T cells in healthy people across ages. General study results and limits: Relative to aged donors, long-lived donors carried more naive CD4+ cells and displayed higher diversity.

Donors gave 9 to 10 milliliters of peripheral blood apiece. The CDR3 length is 13 residues. V dropped 6 bases and J dropped 3; count of bases not matched to a gene: 5. CDR1 and CDR2 (germline): SQVTM, ANQGSEA. This clonotype has at least ten counts. The antigen is not known. The use of a sample-barcoded 5' primer and a J-beta primer mix characterized a second PCR of 7 to 11 cycles. TCRdb fed the 5' RACE reads into MiXCR, producing one record per CDR3 protein. The sample has some 700,000 distinct CDR3 sequences, roughly 20% seen once. This receptor was obtained from a man aged 70-80 years in good health. This chain connects TRBV29-1 to TRBJ2-5; 9 bases align to TRBD2. Sequenced input: blood. The CDR3 here is CSVATSGEETQYF. The CDR3 bases are TGCAGCGTGGCGACTAGCGGAGAAGAGACCCAGTACTTC.